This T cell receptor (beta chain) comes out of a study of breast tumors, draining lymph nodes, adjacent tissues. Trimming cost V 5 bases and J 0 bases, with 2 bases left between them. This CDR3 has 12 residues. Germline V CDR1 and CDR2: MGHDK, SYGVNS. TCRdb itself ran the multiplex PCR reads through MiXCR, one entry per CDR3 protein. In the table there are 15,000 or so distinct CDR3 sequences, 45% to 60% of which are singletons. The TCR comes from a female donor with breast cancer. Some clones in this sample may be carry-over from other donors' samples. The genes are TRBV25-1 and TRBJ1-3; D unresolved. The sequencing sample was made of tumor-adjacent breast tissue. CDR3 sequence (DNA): TGTGCCAGCAGTCCCTCTGGAAACACCATATATTTT. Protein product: CASSPSGNTIYF.